A selection of T cell receptor beta chains follows, all from one sample in a study of T cells in Graves' hyperthyroidism and ophthalmopathy. Each CDR3 protein is one row after TCRdb ran MiXCR on the multiplex PCR reads. The sample has 300,000 to 450,000 distinct CDR3 sequences, about 14% seen once. Sequenced material: blood. These receptors were taken from a woman in her thirties with Graves' ophthalmopathy. Both conserved end residues are part of each CDR3. D genes are given only for firm matches. Clone size is given for some rows only: seen once, a few or many times, or a class if the clone is expanded.

clone size: many
CDR3 length: 13
J gene: TRBJ1-5
V gene: TRBV30
D gene: -
CDR3 protein: CAWSVGDAQPQHF
CDR3 DNA: TGTGCCTGGAGTGTGGGGGACGCGCAGCCCCAGCATTTT

clone size: many
CDR3 length: 13
J gene: TRBJ1-2
V gene: TRBV7-2
D gene: -
CDR3 protein: CASSLEGRGGYTF
CDR3 DNA: TGTGCCAGCAGCTTAGAGGGTAGGGGGGGCTACACCTTC

clone size: -
CDR3 length: 12
J gene: TRBJ1-4
V gene: TRBV12-3/TRBV12-4
D gene: -
CDR3 protein: CASSFANEKLFF
CDR3 DNA: TGTGCCAGCAGTTTTGCAAATGAAAAACTGTTTTTT

clone size: many
CDR3 length: 13
J gene: TRBJ2-1
V gene: TRBV28
D gene: TRBD2
CDR3 protein: CASMGGFYNEQFF
CDR3 DNA: TGTGCCAGCATGGGGGGGTTCTACAATGAGCAGTTCTTC

clone size: many
CDR3 length: 14
J gene: TRBJ2-7
V gene: TRBV2
D gene: TRBD2
CDR3 protein: CASSGSGGGYEQYF
CDR3 DNA: TGTGCCAGCAGTGGTAGCGGGGGGGGTTACGAGCAGTACTTC

clone size: many
CDR3 length: 18
J gene: TRBJ2-1
V gene: TRBV20-1
D gene: TRBD2
CDR3 protein: CSASFPLRTSGGQGEQFF
CDR3 DNA: TGCAGTGCTAGCTTCCCACTCCGGACTAGCGGGGGGCAGGGTGAGCAGTTCTTC

clone size: few
CDR3 length: 16
J gene: TRBJ2-2
V gene: TRBV6-1
D gene: -
CDR3 protein: CASRKDGWTNTGELFF
CDR3 DNA: TGTGCCAGCAGAAAGGACGGGTGGACGAACACCGGGGAGCTGTTTTTT

clone size: many
CDR3 length: 14
J gene: TRBJ1-3
V gene: TRBV10-3
D gene: -
CDR3 protein: CAINSPSSGNTIYF
CDR3 DNA: TGTGCCATCAACAGTCCGAGCTCTGGAAACACCATATATTTT

clone size: once
CDR3 length: 14
J gene: TRBJ1-1
V gene: TRBV7-2
D gene: -
CDR3 protein: CASSLQGLGTEAFF
CDR3 DNA: TGTGCCAGCAGCTTACAGGGTTTGGGCACTGAAGCTTTCTTT

clone size: many
CDR3 length: 12
J gene: TRBJ2-7
V gene: TRBV18
D gene: -
CDR3 protein: CATGAGEVEQYF
CDR3 DNA: TGTGCCACCGGTGCCGGGGAGGTCGAGCAGTACTTC

clone size: many
CDR3 length: 13
J gene: TRBJ1-2
V gene: TRBV30
D gene: TRBD1
CDR3 protein: CAWTTGGNYGYTF
CDR3 DNA: TGTGCCTGGACTACAGGGGGTAACTATGGCTACACCTTC

clone size: -
CDR3 length: 14
J gene: TRBJ2-7
V gene: TRBV5-1
D gene: -
CDR3 protein: CASSLEWTTYEQYF
CDR3 DNA: TGCGCCAGCAGCTTGGAATGGACCACCTACGAGCAGTACTTC

clone size: -
CDR3 length: 13
J gene: TRBJ2-1
V gene: TRBV11-1
D gene: -
CDR3 protein: CASSFGGPGGQFF
CDR3 DNA: TGTGCCAGCAGCTTCGGGGGGCCGGGGGGGCAGTTCTTC

clone size: -
CDR3 length: 16
J gene: TRBJ2-7
V gene: TRBV6-1
D gene: -
CDR3 protein: CASGPSPGFSSYEQYF
CDR3 DNA: TGTGCCAGCGGCCCGTCCCCCGGGTTTAGCTCCTACGAGCAGTACTTC

clone size: few
CDR3 length: 16
J gene: TRBJ2-1
V gene: TRBV3-1
D gene: -
CDR3 protein: CASSPTRQVSYNEQFF
CDR3 DNA: TGTGCCAGCAGCCCGACCCGACAGGTCTCCTACAATGAGCAGTTCTTC

clone size: many
CDR3 length: 17
J gene: TRBJ1-2
V gene: TRBV12-3/TRBV12-4
D gene: TRBD1
CDR3 protein: CASSLAELQGFVGGYTF
CDR3 DNA: TGTGCCAGCAGTTTAGCGGAACTACAGGGGTTTGTAGGTGGCTACACCTTC

clone size: many
CDR3 length: 17
J gene: TRBJ2-7
V gene: TRBV19
D gene: -
CDR3 protein: CASSSRRGGGSTYEQYF
CDR3 DNA: TGTGCCAGTAGTTCCCGGAGGGGCGGGGGCAGCACCTACGAGCAGTACTTC

clone size: many
CDR3 length: 14
J gene: TRBJ2-7
V gene: TRBV11-2
D gene: TRBD1
CDR3 protein: CASSLGTGKNEQYF
CDR3 DNA: TGTGCCAGCAGCTTAGGGACAGGGAAGAACGAGCAGTACTTC

clone size: -
CDR3 length: 14
J gene: TRBJ1-2
V gene: TRBV19
D gene: -
CDR3 protein: CASSIVGSYYGYTF
CDR3 DNA: TGTGCCAGTAGTATAGTAGGCAGTTACTATGGCTACACCTTC

clone size: many
CDR3 length: 14
J gene: TRBJ2-3
V gene: TRBV12-3/TRBV12-4
D gene: -
CDR3 protein: CASSFYGPTDTQYF
CDR3 DNA: TGTGCCAGCAGTTTTTATGGTCCCACAGATACGCAGTATTTT

clone size: many
CDR3 length: 12
J gene: TRBJ2-7
V gene: TRBV28
D gene: -
CDR3 protein: CASSLLGLEQYF
CDR3 DNA: TGTGCCAGCAGTTTACTCGGGCTCGAGCAGTACTTC

clone size: many
CDR3 length: 17
J gene: TRBJ2-1
V gene: TRBV18
D gene: -
CDR3 protein: CASSPRARESSYNEQFF
CDR3 DNA: TGTGCCAGCTCACCACGAGCAAGGGAGAGCTCCTACAATGAGCAGTTCTTC

clone size: many
CDR3 length: 13
J gene: TRBJ2-5
V gene: TRBV30
D gene: -
CDR3 protein: CAWSWGRRETQYF
CDR3 DNA: TGTGCCTGGAGTTGGGGGAGGAGAGAGACCCAGTACTTC

clone size: many
CDR3 length: 13
J gene: TRBJ2-2
V gene: TRBV11-2
D gene: -
CDR3 protein: CASSFSQTGELFF
CDR3 DNA: TGTGCCAGCAGCTTCTCGCAAACCGGGGAGCTGTTTTTT

clone size: many
CDR3 length: 13
J gene: TRBJ2-7
V gene: TRBV7-2
D gene: TRBD1
CDR3 protein: CASSVRQGYEQYF
CDR3 DNA: TGTGCCAGCAGCGTAAGACAGGGGTACGAGCAGTACTTC

clone size: many
CDR3 length: 11
J gene: TRBJ2-4
V gene: TRBV2
D gene: -
CDR3 protein: CASRGADIQYF
CDR3 DNA: TGTGCCAGCAGGGGCGCGGACATTCAGTACTTC

clone size: many
CDR3 length: 13
J gene: TRBJ2-7
V gene: TRBV9
D gene: -
CDR3 protein: CASSDKRGGEQYF
CDR3 DNA: TGTGCCAGCAGCGACAAGCGTGGGGGAGAACAGTACTTC

clone size: many
CDR3 length: 14
J gene: TRBJ1-3
V gene: TRBV20-1
D gene: TRBD1
CDR3 protein: CSASQTGGKNTIYF
CDR3 DNA: TGCAGTGCTAGCCAGACAGGGGGCAAAAACACCATATATTTT

clone size: many
CDR3 length: 16
J gene: TRBJ2-2
V gene: TRBV3-1
D gene: -
CDR3 protein: CASSQVSSSSAGELFF
CDR3 DNA: TGTGCCAGCAGCCAAGTATCTAGTTCGTCGGCCGGGGAGCTGTTTTTT

clone size: many
CDR3 length: 11
J gene: TRBJ1-2
V gene: TRBV28
D gene: TRBD1
CDR3 protein: CASSYRGGYTF
CDR3 DNA: TGTGCCAGCAGTTACAGGGGAGGCTACACCTTC

clone size: many
CDR3 length: 12
J gene: TRBJ2-5
V gene: TRBV7-2
D gene: -
CDR3 protein: CASSLSYETQYF
CDR3 DNA: TGTGCCAGCAGCTTAAGCTACGAGACCCAGTACTTC